Here is one T cell receptor beta chain with its context. Its target is unknown. Libraries of TCR beta were made from around 1.8 micrograms of genomic DNA that came from cryopreserved PBMCs. The trim removed 0 bases at V and 5 bases at J, leaving 8 bases unmatched. The CDR3 totals 15 residues. Germline V gene lookup returns CDR1 SGHKS and CDR2 YYEKEE (reference sequence). This entry comes from a study of cytotoxic CD8 clonotypes in ibrutinib-treated CLL. The study, taken as a whole, reports: Patients with sustained remission and those progressing were sampled at differing times.

The table came from immunoSEQ multiplex PCR; TCRdb's copy has only in-frame clones and leaves some out. The repertoire includes 68,000 or so clones, around 68% of them detected once, and under 6% sits in the top ten. This chain joins TRBV5-5 and TRBJ2-7; 7 positions agree with TRBD1. This sample comprised PBMCs, obtained after 12 months of ibrutinib treatment. This receptor was obtained from a human donor with chronic lymphocytic leukemia. In nucleotides, the CDR3 is TGTGCCAGCAGCTTGGTCGTGTGGCAGGGGGACGAGCAGTACTTC. This codes for CASSLVVWQGDEQYF. The whole variable domain, filled in from reference TRBV5-5 and TRBJ2-7, reads DAGVTQSPTHLIKTRGQQVTLRCSPISGHKSVSWYQQVLGQGPQFIFQYYEKEERGRGNFPDRFSARQFPNYSSELNVNALLLGDSALYLCASSLVVWQGDEQYFGPGTRLTVT.